These 18 T cell receptor beta chains came from one sample sequenced in a study of human T cells and chemical hapten exposure. TCRdb itself ran the RACE reads through MiXCR, one entry per CDR3 protein. There are 65,000 to 95,000 distinct CDR3 sequences in the sample; about 8.6% occur only once, and less than 2% lies in the top ten. Time point noted: healthy volunteer bleed at 6 weeks. Total RNA was isolated from whole blood that had not been fractionated. The sequencing input was whole blood. These receptors all come from a female donor in good health. Some clones in this sample may be carry-over from other donors' samples.

Ten or more counts support this clonotype. This chain uses TRBV4-1 with TRBJ1-5; 7 nucleotides align to TRBD1. With V trimmed by 1 base and J by 5 bases, 5 bases remained unmatched. This CDR3 comprises 15 residues. Germline V gives CDR1 MGHRA, CDR2 YSYEKL. The CDR3 bases are TGCGCCAGCAGCCAAGCTGACAGGGATCATCAGCCCCAGCATTTT. This codes for CASSQADRDHQPQHF.

This clonotype appeared many times. The rearrangement uses TRBV5-6 and TRBJ2-7, with 8 positions matching TRBD2. CDR1 is SGHDT and CDR2 is YYEEEE in the germline V gene. The CDR3 is 17 residues long. Unmatched junction bases numbered 12, after V lost 1 base and J lost 3 bases. For the CDR3, the DNA is TGTGCCAGCAGCTTGAGGACCAGGCGGGGGGCCTACTACGAGCAGTACTTC. The encoded protein is CASSLRTRRGAYYEQYF.

This clonotype turned up a few times. The chain joins TRBV6-1 to TRBJ1-1; D remains ambiguous. V lost 1 base and J 0 bases, leaving 9 bases between the germline ends. Germline values: CDR1 MNHNS, CDR2 SASEGT. The CDR3 loop spans 15 amino acids. The DNA for the CDR3 is TGTGCCAGCAGTGAAGGGGCCGGGTTGAACACTGAAGCTTTCTTT. This encodes CASSEGAGLNTEAFF.

The rearrangement joins TRBV11-2 to TRBJ2-3, with a possible D match to TRBD1 (6 bases). This CDR3 contains 17 residues. Germline V gene lookup returns CDR1 SGHAT and CDR2 FQNNGV. V dropped 0 bases and J dropped 4 bases, with 17 bases sitting between them. This CDR3 reads CASSLEKGGPLADTQYF. CDR3 DNA: TGTGCCAGCAGCTTAGAGAAAGGGGGTCCCCTCGCAGATACGCAGTATTTT.

This clonotype was detected only a few times. CDR3 in amino acids: CASSQEGGREAFF. The CDR3, as DNA: TGCGCCAGCAGCCAAGAGGGAGGTAGAGAAGCTTTCTTT. The V and J genes are TRBV4-1 and TRBJ1-1; no firm D call. The length of the CDR3 is 13 residues. CDR1 is MGHRA and CDR2 is YSYEKL in the germline V gene. Deletions cut 0 bases from V and 8 bases from J, with 10 bases between.

CDR3 sequence reads: CASSLALYPTSETQYF. The CDR3 bases are TGTGCCAGCAGCTTAGCTCTCTACCCCACCTCAGAGACCCAGTACTTC. The chain joins TRBV7-2 to TRBJ2-5; D unclear. CDR1 SGHTA and CDR2 FQGNSA come from the germline V gene. This CDR3 spans 16 amino acids. V was cut by 0 bases and J by 4 bases, with 15 bases left in between.

Many counts were recorded for this clonotype. V and J are TRBV3-1 and TRBJ2-1; weak D call: TRBD2 (6 bases). V lost 1 base and J lost 4, with 14 bases in between. The CDR3 runs 16 residues. CDR1 LGHDT and CDR2 YNNKEL come from the germline V gene (reference sequence). The CDR3 region is CASSQVPGLAYNEQFF. In DNA, the CDR3 is TGTGCCAGCAGCCAAGTCCCGGGACTGGCATACAATGAGCAGTTCTTC.

The J gene is TRBJ1-6, the V gene TRBV28, with D tentatively TRBD1 (5 bases). This CDR3 has 15 residues. V dropped 2 bases and J dropped 4 bases, with 9 bases sitting between them. Germline CDR1 and CDR2: MDHEN and SYDVKM. CDR3: CASSLIRDYNSPLHF. Written as DNA, the CDR3 is TGTGCCAGCAGTTTAATCAGGGATTATAATTCACCCCTCCACTTT. Filled out from reference TRBV28 and TRBJ1-6, the complete variable domain reads DVKVTQSSRYLVKRTGEKVFLECVQDMDHENMFWYRQDPGLGLRLIYFSYDVKMKEKGDIPEGYSVSREKKERFSLILESASTNQTSMYLCASSLIRDYNSPLHFGNGTRLTVT.

This clonotype was detected ten times or more. V usage is TRBV5-1 and J usage is TRBJ2-7; tentative D call: TRBD2 (6 bases). This CDR3 has 15 amino acids. Per the germline V gene, CDR1 is SGHRS and CDR2 is YFSETQ. Deletions cut 3 bases from V and 3 bases from J, with 16 bases between. Written as DNA, the CDR3 is TGCGCCAGCAGCTACGGCCGCGGGGTTAGCTACGAGCAGTACTTC. As protein: CASSYGRGVSYEQYF. The complete variable domain, with remaining parts taken from reference TRBV5-1 and TRBJ2-7, reads KAGVTQTPRYLIKTRGQQVTLSCSPISGHRSVSWYQQTPGQGLQFLFEYFSETQRNKGNFPGRFSGRQFSNSRSEMNVSTLELGDSALYLCASSYGRGVSYEQYFGPGTRLTVT.

This clonotype was observed a handful of times. The junction departs from the called germline gene at one end, perhaps through a read error. J is TRBJ1-2 and V is TRBV29-1; D ambiguous. From germline, CDR1 is SQVTM and CDR2 ANQGSEA. The length of the CDR3 is 15 residues. The CDR3 sequence: CSVEGEKTLMASYTF. CDR3 DNA sequence: TGCAGCGTCGAAGGAGAAAAGACACTTATGGCAAGCTACACCTTC.

As for this clonotype: The junction does not match germline at one end; this may be a read error. V gene TRBV2 combines with J gene TRBJ1-4; a weak D match, TRBD1 (6 bases). This CDR3 is 15 amino acids long. Germline V gives CDR1 SNHLY, CDR2 FYNNEI. This CDR3 is CASGLPGATNEKLSF. The CDR3 coding sequence is TGTGCCAGCGGTCTACCAGGGGCCACTAATGAAAAACTGTCTTTT.

The chain is built from TRBV20-1 and TRBJ1-4, with 7 bases matching TRBD1. This CDR3 region has 18 residues. V was clipped by 4 bases and J by 0 bases; unmatched bases: 14. CDR1 and CDR2 (germline): DFQATT, SNEGSKA (reference sequence). CDR3 bases: TGCAGTGCTAAGAGACAGGGATTCAATGGGGCAACTAATGAAAAACTGTTTTTT. As protein: CSAKRQGFNGATNEKLFF.

V and J are TRBV4-2 and TRBJ1-5; 10 nucleotides agree with TRBD1. CDR3 length equals 14 residues. Germline-derived CDR1 and CDR2 are LGHNA and YNFKEQ. Unmatched junction bases numbered 3, after V lost 3 bases and J lost 7 bases. CDR3 DNA sequence: TGTGCCAGCAGCCATGGGACAGGGGAACAGCCCCAGCATTTT. This sequence encodes CASSHGTGEQPQHF.

This clonotype was seen many times. This chain uses TRBV12-3 or TRBV12-4 with TRBJ1-2; 8 bases match TRBD1. With 5 bases clipped from V and 4 bases from J, the junction kept 12 bases outside the gene matches. CDR3 size: 16 residues. CDR3 coding DNA: TGTGCCAGCAGTGCTCCTGACAGGGGAACGGGCTATGGCTACACCTTC. Translation: CASSAPDRGTGYGYTF.

This clonotype was observed a handful of times. The chain uses TRBV21-1 and TRBJ2-2; the table's TRBD2 call for D was not verified on the DNA. TRBV21-1 has pseudogene status. CDR3 length: 14 amino acids. As DNA, the CDR3 is TGTGCCAGATACCCTCCGACGAACACCGGGGAGCTGTTTTTT. Translated: CARYPPTNTGELFF.

This clonotype has a count of ten or more. The chain combines TRBV24-1 with TRBJ1-2, with unresolved D. Trimming shortened V by 3 bases and J by 5 bases, and 18 bases separated the two germline ends. Germline V gives CDR1 KGHDR, CDR2 SFDVKD. The CDR3 consists of 16 residues. Here the CDR3 DNA reads TGTGCCACCAGTGATACTTCGGTCGGACGGGGATATGGCTACACCTTC. Translated, it gives CATSDTSVGRGYGYTF.

There are a few counts of this clonotype. The chain combines TRBV6-1 with TRBJ2-7; D gene ambiguous. Germline CDR1 and CDR2: MNHNS and SASEGT. There are 13 residues in the CDR3. V shed 3 bases and J shed 3 bases, with 9 bases lying between them. The CDR3 region has the DNA TGTGCCAGCAGTGACCGGTTCCACTACGAGCAGTACTTC. Translated: CASSDRFHYEQYF.

Ten or more counts support this clonotype. This sequence joins TRBV7-2 and TRBJ2-1; 9 bases match TRBD2. Looked up from germline, CDR1 is SGHTA and CDR2 is FQGNSA. CDR3 length: 21 residues. V shed 4 bases and J 4 bases; nucleotides not matched to a gene: 23. The CDR3 coding sequence is TGTGCCAGCAGCTCCCCCCGGTTGAAGGGGCAAGGGCTAGCGGGATACAATGAGCAGTTCTTC. It is translated as CASSSPRLKGQGLAGYNEQFF. The variable domain in full, with the rest retrieved from reference TRBV7-2 and TRBJ2-1, is GAGVSQSPSNKVTEKGKDVELRCDPISGHTALYWYRQSLGQGLEFLIYFQGNSAPDKSGLPSDRFSAERTGGSVSTLTIQRTQQEDSAVYLCASSSPRLKGQGLAGYNEQFFGPGTRLTVL.